Detailed here is one T cell receptor beta chain. This clone's antigen is unknown. No quality values exist for individual bases; no much larger clone is one base distant. Library creation used PCR. Sequencing relied on an Illumina HiSeq 2500. TCR library preparation used molecular barcoding, with unique molecular identifiers applied to normalize quantification of the TCRbeta repertoire. TCRdb cleaned the public reads at Q25 with fastp, built clones with MiXCR and kept in-frame beta chains. CDR3 protein duplicates are merged, each entry listing the most common genes and DNA. Here the sample has approximately 980,000 distinct CDR3 sequences; under 30% occur a single time. Together, the top ten hold 25% to 35% of the sample. In light of the paper, this sample's treatment or condition label describes: allogeneic hematopoietic cell transplantation with graft depleted of TCRalphabeta T cells and CD19 B cells. The children who served as transplant recipients had been given grafts of TCRalphabeta/CD19-depleted allogeneic hematopoietic cells.

Reading the germline V gene gives CDR1 SGHRS and CDR2 YFSETQ. From the cysteine up to the phenylalanine, the CDR3 has a length of 15 residues. Left in the record is the CDR3 DNA by itself, 45 bases read in frame from the first base. V is cut by 4 bases and J by 7 bases, and the space between the germline ends is 18 bases. The source of the sample is a study of T-cell reconstitution after alpha-beta-depleted transplantation in children (dated by TCRdb to 2016 to 2017). About the study as a whole: The study quantitatively tracked T-cell immune reconstitution after TCRalphabeta/CD19-depleted allogeneic hematopoietic cell transplantation in children using TCR repertoire profiling. Overall study outcomes, separate from this receptor: About two months after transplant, the apparently early recovery of alphabetaT-cell counts reportedly depended on just several hundred clones that had expanded rapidly and came from non-depleted graft cells. The frequencies of hyperexpanded clones fell over the following months, and after one year, T-cell counts and TCRbeta diversity were mostly attributed to newly produced T cells. In some patients, high TCRbeta diversity at day 60 was attributed to recipient T cells and intrathymic progenitors that had survived conditioning.

This chain is built from TRBV5-1 and TRBJ2-1; a confident D gene designation cannot be given. The clonotype originates from a boy younger than two who had a stem cell transplant for SCID, so the T cells may come from the graft donor. The material sequenced was PBMCs, mostly from graft donor cells, taken 360 days after TCRalphabeta/CD19-depleted stem cell transplant. The CDR3 amino acid sequence is: CASSATEGRGNEQFF. In nucleotides, the sequence is TGCGCCAGCAGCGCTACGGAAGGGCGTGGGAATGAGCAGTTCTTC.